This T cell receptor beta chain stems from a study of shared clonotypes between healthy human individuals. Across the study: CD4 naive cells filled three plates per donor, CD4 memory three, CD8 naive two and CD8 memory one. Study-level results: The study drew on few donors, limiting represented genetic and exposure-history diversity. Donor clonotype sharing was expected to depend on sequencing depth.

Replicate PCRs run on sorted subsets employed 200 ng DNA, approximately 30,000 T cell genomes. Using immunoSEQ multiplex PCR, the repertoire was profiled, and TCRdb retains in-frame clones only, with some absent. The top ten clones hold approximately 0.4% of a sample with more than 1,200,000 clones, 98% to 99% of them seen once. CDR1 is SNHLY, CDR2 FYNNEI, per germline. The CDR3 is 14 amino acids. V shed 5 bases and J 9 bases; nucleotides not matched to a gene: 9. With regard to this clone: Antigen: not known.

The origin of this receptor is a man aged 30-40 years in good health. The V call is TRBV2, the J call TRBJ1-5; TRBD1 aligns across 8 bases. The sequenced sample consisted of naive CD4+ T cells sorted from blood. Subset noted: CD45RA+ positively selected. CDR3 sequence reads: CASSRTAGGAPQHF. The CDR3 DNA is TGTGCCAGCAGTAGAACCGCAGGGGGCGCGCCCCAGCATTTT.